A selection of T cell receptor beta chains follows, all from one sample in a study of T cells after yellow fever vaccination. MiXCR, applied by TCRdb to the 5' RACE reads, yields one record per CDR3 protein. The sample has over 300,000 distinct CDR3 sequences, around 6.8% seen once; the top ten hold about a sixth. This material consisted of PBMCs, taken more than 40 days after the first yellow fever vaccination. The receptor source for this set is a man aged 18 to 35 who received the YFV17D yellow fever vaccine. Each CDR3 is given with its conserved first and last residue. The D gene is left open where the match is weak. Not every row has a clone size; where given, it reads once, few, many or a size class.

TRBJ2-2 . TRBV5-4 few CASSPSLGTRTGELFF TGTGCCAGCAGCCCCTCGTTGGGGACTCGAACCGGGGAGCTGTTTTTT
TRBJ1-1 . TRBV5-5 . CASSFSLWLNTEAFF TGTGCCAGCAGCTTCTCCCTATGGCTTAACACTGAAGCTTTCTTT
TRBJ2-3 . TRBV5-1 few CASSFSTGADTQYF TGCGCCAGCAGCTTTTCTACGGGGGCTGATACGCAGTATTTT
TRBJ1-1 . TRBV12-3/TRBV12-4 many CASSFGGTVNTEAFF TGTGCCAGCAGTTTTGGTGGGACGGTAAACACTGAAGCTTTCTTT
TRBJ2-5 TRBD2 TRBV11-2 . CASSLRYGGEREETQYF TGTGCCAGCAGCTTACGTTACGGGGGGGAAAGGGAGGAGACCCAGTACTTC
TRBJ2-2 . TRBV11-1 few CASSLIGAEYRTGELFF TGTGCCAGCAGCTTAATCGGAGCGGAGTACAGGACCGGGGAGCTGTTTTTT
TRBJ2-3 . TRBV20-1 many CSARSGQDTQYF TGCAGTGCTAGATCGGGTCAAGATACGCAGTATTTT
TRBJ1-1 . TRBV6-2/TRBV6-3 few CASSTIYRAREAFF TGTGCCAGCAGTACCATCTACAGGGCCCGTGAAGCTTTCTTT
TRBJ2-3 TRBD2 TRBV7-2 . CASSLRRGEGDTQYF TGTGCCAGCAGCTTACGGCGGGGGGAGGGAGATACGCAGTATTTT
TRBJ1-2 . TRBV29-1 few CSVEDQGGSGYTF TGCAGCGTTGAAGATCAGGGTGGTAGCGGCTACACCTTC
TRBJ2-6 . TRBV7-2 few CASSPAGANVLTF TGTGCCAGCAGCCCGGCCGGGGCCAACGTCCTGACTTTC
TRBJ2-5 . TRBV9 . CASSLGRKGETQYF TGTGCCAGCAGCCTTGGGAGAAAAGGAGAGACCCAGTACTTC
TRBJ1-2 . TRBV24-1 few CATSERGGDYGYTF TGTGCCACCAGTGAACGAGGGGGAGACTATGGCTACACCTTC
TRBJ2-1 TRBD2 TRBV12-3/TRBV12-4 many CASSLRASGVRENEQFF TGTGCCAGCAGTTTACGGGCTAGCGGGGTTCGGGAGAATGAGCAGTTCTTC
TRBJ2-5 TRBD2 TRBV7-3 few CASSPPGLERETQYF TGTGCCAGCAGCCCACCTGGACTAGAACGGGAGACCCAGTACTTC
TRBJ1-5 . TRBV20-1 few CSAAGESNQPQHF TGCAGTGCCGCGGGGGAGAGCAATCAGCCCCAGCATTTT
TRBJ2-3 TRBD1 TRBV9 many CASSGQGSDTQYF TGTGCCAGCAGCGGACAGGGATCAGATACGCAGTATTTT
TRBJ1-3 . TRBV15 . CATSRGDLGNTIYF TGTGCCACCAGCAGAGGTGATCTTGGAAACACCATATATTTT
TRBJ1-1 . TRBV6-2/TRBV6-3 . CASSYELYGRGDTEAFF TGTGCCAGCAGTTACGAACTGTACGGGCGGGGAGACACTGAAGCTTTCTTT
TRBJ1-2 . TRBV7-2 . CASSFRGGGGYTF TGTGCCAGCAGCTTCCGAGGGGGGGGAGGCTACACCTTC
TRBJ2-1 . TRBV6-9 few CASSYTTAEGWNEQFF TGTGCCAGCAGCTATACCACGGCGGAGGGATGGAATGAGCAGTTCTTC
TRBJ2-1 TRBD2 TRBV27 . CASSLYASGRVEQFF TGTGCCAGCAGTTTATATGCTAGTGGGAGGGTGGAGCAGTTCTTC
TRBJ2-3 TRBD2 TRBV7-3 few CASSLMMRGGTDTQYF TGTGCCAGCAGCTTAATGATGCGGGGGGGTACAGATACGCAGTATTTT
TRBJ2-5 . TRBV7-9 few CASSPTGKGGKTQYF TGTGCCAGCAGCCCCACAGGGAAAGGGGGAAAGACCCAGTACTTC
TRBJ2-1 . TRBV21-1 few CASSKTNRENEQFF TGTGCCAGCAGCAAGACCAACAGGGAAAATGAGCAGTTCTTC
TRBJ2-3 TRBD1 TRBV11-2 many CASSTRTGLSTDTQYF TGTGCCAGCAGCACCAGGACAGGGCTTAGCACAGATACGCAGTATTTT
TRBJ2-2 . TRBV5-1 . CASSPLAQGNTGELFF TGCGCCAGCAGCCCCCTGGCCCAGGGGAACACCGGGGAGCTGTTTTTT
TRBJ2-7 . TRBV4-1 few CASSQDRARERDEQYF TGCGCCAGCAGCCAAGATCGGGCCAGGGAGAGGGACGAGCAGTACTTC
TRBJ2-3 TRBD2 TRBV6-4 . CASSDGAGGTDTQYF TGTGCCAGCAGTGACGGGGCGGGGGGCACAGATACGCAGTATTTT
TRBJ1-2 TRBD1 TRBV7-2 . CASSKDRGLSIRNGYTF TGTGCCAGCAGTAAAGACAGGGGGCTATCGATTAGAAATGGCTACACCTTC
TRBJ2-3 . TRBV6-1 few CASSERARGATDTQYF TGTGCCAGCAGTGAACGCGCCAGGGGGGCCACAGATACGCAGTATTTT